Following are 11 T cell receptor beta chains from one sample sequenced in a study of metastatic and nonmetastatic thyroid tumors. Among the patients, none had received any treatment before thyroid surgery. TCRdb reanalyzed the PCR reads via MiXCR. Among about 15,000 clones listed, roughly 25% were seen once. The sample comprised tumor tissue. The receptors stem from a female donor with papillary thyroid cancer or a benign thyroid nodule (not recorded which). Some clones in this sample may be carry-over from other donors' samples.

This chain links TRBV5-1 with TRBJ1-4, with a possible D match to TRBD1 (5 bases). In germline, CDR1 is SGHRS, CDR2 YFSETQ. This CDR3 is 16 amino acids long. Trimming pared 1 base from V and 4 bases from J, leaving 14 bases between. The CDR3 DNA is TGCGCCAGCAGCTTGAGCGGGACCCCACTTAATGAAAAACTGTTTTTT. Encoded protein: CASSLSGTPLNEKLFF.

This clone rates as medium-sized. The genes are TRBV6-1 and TRBJ1-1, with 9 nucleotides matching TRBD1. V shed 5 bases and J 1 base; nucleotides not matched to a gene: 5. This CDR3 has 15 residues. The germline V gene has CDR1 MNHNS and CDR2 SASEGT. The CDR3 nucleotides are TGTGCCAGCAGTCAGGACAGGGGTGGGAACACTGAAGCTTTCTTT. Translation gives CASSQDRGGNTEAFF.

This clone was found many times. At one end the junction does not follow the germline gene, possibly because of a read error. This sequence joins TRBV12-3 or TRBV12-4 and TRBJ2-5, with 8 positions matching TRBD1. CDR3 size: 14 residues. CDR3 bases: TGTGCCAGCAGGAGGCAGGGGGCGCAAGAGGCCCAGTACTTC. This translates into CASRRQGAQEAQYF.

This clone was observed a single time. This chain uses TRBV5-1 with TRBJ2-7; D is undetermined. CDR3 length: 11 amino acids. The V and J ends lost 2 bases and 6 bases respectively, with 6 bases between them. Germline V gives CDR1 SGHRS, CDR2 YFSETQ. The DNA for the CDR3 is TGCGCCAGCAGCTTCGGTGGCGAGCAGTACTTC. Translation gives CASSFGGEQYF.

This clone was observed many times. The V call is TRBV3-1, the J call TRBJ2-3; D is perhaps TRBD2 (6 bases). Trimming took 0 bases from V and 0 from J, leaving 22 bases between them. This CDR3 is built from 20 residues. The V gene's germline CDR1 is LGHDT and CDR2 YNNKEL (reference sequence). CDR3 protein: CASSQETAGGLVYSTDTQYF. CDR3 sequence (DNA): TGTGCCAGCAGCCAAGAGACAGCGGGTGGTTTGGTGTATAGCACAGATACGCAGTATTTT.

The chain recombines TRBV5-1 with TRBJ2-3; D unresolved. Germline lookup yields CDR1 SGHRS and CDR2 YFSETQ. Deletions cut 0 bases from V and 2 bases from J, with 7 bases between. The CDR3 is 14 amino acids. The DNA of the CDR3 is TGCGCCAGCAGCTTGGGCGAGTTCACAGATACGCAGTATTTT. It codes for CASSLGEFTDTQYF. Full variable domain (remainder filled in from reference TRBV5-1 and TRBJ2-3): KAGVTQTPRYLIKTRGQQVTLSCSPISGHRSVSWYQQTPGQGLQFLFEYFSETQRNKGNFPGRFSGRQFSNSRSEMNVSTLELGDSALYLCASSLGEFTDTQYFGPGTRLTVL.

Sample share makes this clone medium-sized. J is TRBJ2-7 and V is TRBV7-8; weak D call: TRBD2 (6 bases). Trimming stripped 5 bases from V and 8 bases from J, with 37 bases between. The germline V gene has CDR1 SGHVS and CDR2 FQNEAQ. The CDR3 loop spans 20 amino acids. CDR3 DNA sequence: TGTGCCAGCAGCGACCTAGAGCCCCCGGGTGATTCGTCGACTAGTTTCCAGCAGTACTTC. This codes for CASSDLEPPGDSSTSFQQYF.

This clone was detected a few times. J is TRBJ1-1 and V is TRBV19; no firm D call. Germline CDR1 is LNHDA and CDR2 is SQIVND (reference sequence). Trimming left V 1 base short and J 7 bases short, with 13 bases between. The CDR3 has 14 residues. The CDR3, as DNA: TGTGCCAGTAGTATAGTCCCATGGCACAGTGAAGCTTTCTTT. Translating gives CASSIVPWHSEAFF.

This clone was observed at least ten times. The chain combines TRBV6-1 with TRBJ1-5; no clear D. Germline V gene data show CDR1 as MNHNS and CDR2 as SASEGT. The CDR3 is made up of 15 amino acids. The ends were cut back, 4 bases at V and 4 bases at J, with 14 bases in the middle. The CDR3 loop is CASSGPCFENQPQHF. The CDR3 bases are TGTGCCAGCAGTGGGCCCTGCTTCGAAAATCAGCCCCAGCATTTT.

CDR3 protein: CASSVDTSGRGNNEQFF. The CDR3 DNA reads as TGTGCCAGCAGCGTAGATACTAGCGGGAGAGGGAACAATGAGCAGTTCTTC. The chain recombines TRBV9 with TRBJ2-1, with 11 bases aligning to TRBD2. V lost 0 bases to trimming and J lost 5 bases; unmatched junction nucleotides: 7. CDR1 and CDR2 from the germline V gene are SGDLS and YYNGEE. The CDR3 consists of 17 residues.

This sequence joins TRBV20-1 and TRBJ2-5, with TRBD1 matching 10 bases. CDR1 and CDR2 (germline): DFQATT, SNEGSKA (reference sequence). Germline trimming cut 6 bases from V and 2 bases from J; bases unmatched to any gene: 9. The CDR3 runs 15 residues. Written as DNA, the CDR3 is TGCAGTGCCCAAGACAGGGGGCAGGGACAAGAGACCCAGTACTTC. Its translation is CSAQDRGQGQETQYF.